A selection of T cell receptor beta chains follows, all from one sample in a study of blood T cell repertoires in COVID-19. Sequencing used immunoSEQ multiplex PCR; TCRdb keeps in-frame clones, though not all of them. The top ten clones hold less than 8.5% of a sample with around 46,000 clones, 80% to 90% of them seen once. Sequencing used peripheral blood. These receptors came from a man aged 50 to 59 with acute or convalescent COVID-19. The CDR3 runs from the conserved cysteine through the conserved F or W. D genes are given only for firm matches.

j_call v_call d_call cdr3_aa
TRBJ1-1 TRBV12-5 - CASGFEGGTTEAFF
TRBJ2-1 TRBV6-5 - CASRKHGGGEQFF
TRBJ2-6 TRBV18 - CASSLQATGANVLTF
TRBJ1-1 TRBV12-3/TRBV12-4 TRBD1 CASSLSDRGEAFF
TRBJ1-1 TRBV5-1 - CASSRNTEAFF
TRBJ1-2 TRBV24-1 TRBD1 CATSDSGTAHLYYGYTF
TRBJ2-1 TRBV3-1/TRBV3-2 TRBD2 CASSLAGDYNEQFF
TRBJ1-1 TRBV5-1 TRBD1 CASSSSGQGTEAFF
TRBJ1-4 TRBV5-1 TRBD1 CASSLRTGIDEKLFF
TRBJ2-7 TRBV11-2 - CASSLGEGVSVEQYF